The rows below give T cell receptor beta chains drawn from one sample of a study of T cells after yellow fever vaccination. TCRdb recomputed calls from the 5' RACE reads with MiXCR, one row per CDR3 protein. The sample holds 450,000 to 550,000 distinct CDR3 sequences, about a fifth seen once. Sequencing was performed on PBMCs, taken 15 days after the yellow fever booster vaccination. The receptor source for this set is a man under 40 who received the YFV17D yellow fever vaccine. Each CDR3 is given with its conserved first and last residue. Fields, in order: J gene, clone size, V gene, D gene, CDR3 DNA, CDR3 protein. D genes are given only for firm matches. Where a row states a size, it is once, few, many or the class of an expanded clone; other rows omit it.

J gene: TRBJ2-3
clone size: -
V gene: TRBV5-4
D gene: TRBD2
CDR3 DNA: TGTGCCAGCAGCTTGGGGACTAGCGGGACCCCAGATACGCAGTATTTT
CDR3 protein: CASSLGTSGTPDTQYF

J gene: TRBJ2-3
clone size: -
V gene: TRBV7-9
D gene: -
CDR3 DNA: TGTGCCAGCAGCCCCCCCGCGAACCTAATCACAGATACGCAGTATTTT
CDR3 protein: CASSPPANLITDTQYF

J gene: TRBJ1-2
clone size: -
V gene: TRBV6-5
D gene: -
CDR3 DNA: TGTGCCAGCAGTTACACGGGGCCGAATTATGGCTACACCTTC
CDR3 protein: CASSYTGPNYGYTF

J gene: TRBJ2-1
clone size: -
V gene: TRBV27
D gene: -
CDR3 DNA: TGTGCCAGCAGTTTATACGAGGGAGGACCCCGCAATGAGCAGTTCTTC
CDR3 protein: CASSLYEGGPRNEQFF

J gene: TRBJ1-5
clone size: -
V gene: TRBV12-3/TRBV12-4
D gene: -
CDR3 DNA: TGTGCCAGCTCAGCCCGCGATAGCAATCAGCCCCAGCATTTT
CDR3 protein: CASSARDSNQPQHF

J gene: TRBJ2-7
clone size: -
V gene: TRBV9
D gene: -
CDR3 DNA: TGTGCCAGCAGCGTTCAGGACAGTAACATTTACGAGCAGTACTTC
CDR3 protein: CASSVQDSNIYEQYF

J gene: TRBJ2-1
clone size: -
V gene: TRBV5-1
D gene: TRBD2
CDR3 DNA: TGCGCCAGCAGCTTGGAAACTAGCGGAAGGAATGAGCAGTTCTTC
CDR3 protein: CASSLETSGRNEQFF

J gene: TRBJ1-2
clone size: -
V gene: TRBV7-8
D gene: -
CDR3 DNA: TGTGCCACAACGTGGGGGCGCGGTTATGGCTACACCTTC
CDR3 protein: CATTWGRGYGYTF

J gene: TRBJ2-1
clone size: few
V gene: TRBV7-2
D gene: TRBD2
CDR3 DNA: TGTGCCAGCAGCTCTCCGGGACTAGGTCGAGCTGAGCAGTTCTTC
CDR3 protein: CASSSPGLGRAEQFF

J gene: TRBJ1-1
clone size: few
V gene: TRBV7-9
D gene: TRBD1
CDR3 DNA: TGTGCCAGCAGGGGCCCCACAGGGGAAACTGAAGCTTTCTTT
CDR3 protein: CASRGPTGETEAFF

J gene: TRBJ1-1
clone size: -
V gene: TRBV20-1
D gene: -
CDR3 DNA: TGCAGTGCTAGAGTTTTCTCAGGGAGGAAGACTGAAGCTTTCTTT
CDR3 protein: CSARVFSGRKTEAFF

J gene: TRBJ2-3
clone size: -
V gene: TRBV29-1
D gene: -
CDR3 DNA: TGCAGCGTTGTTGGACAGCTCACAGATACGCAGTATTTT
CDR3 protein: CSVVGQLTDTQYF

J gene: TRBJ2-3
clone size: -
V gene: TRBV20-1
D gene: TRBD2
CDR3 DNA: TGCAGGACTAGCTCCTCGGTAACAGATACGCAGTATTTT
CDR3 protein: CRTSSSVTDTQYF

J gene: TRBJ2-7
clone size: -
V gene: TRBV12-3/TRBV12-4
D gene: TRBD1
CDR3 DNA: TGTGCCAGCAGTAAACAGGGGTGGGAGCAGTACTTC
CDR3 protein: CASSKQGWEQYF

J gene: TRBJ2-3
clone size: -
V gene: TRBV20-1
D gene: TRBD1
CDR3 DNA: TGCAGTGCTAGACTTACAGGGGGCAGAGATACGCAGTATTTT
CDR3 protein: CSARLTGGRDTQYF

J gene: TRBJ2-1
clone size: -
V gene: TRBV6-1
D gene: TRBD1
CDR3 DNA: TGTGCCAGCAGAGGACAGGGACCTTACAATGAGCAGTTCTTC
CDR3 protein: CASRGQGPYNEQFF

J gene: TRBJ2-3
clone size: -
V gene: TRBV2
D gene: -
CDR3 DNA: TGTGCCAGCAGGGAAAGATTTTGGGCAGATACGCAGTATTTT
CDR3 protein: CASRERFWADTQYF

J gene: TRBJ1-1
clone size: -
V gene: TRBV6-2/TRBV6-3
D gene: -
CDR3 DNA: TGTGCCAGCAGTTACTCGATTCTAGAACAGGGGAACACTGAAGCTTTCTTT
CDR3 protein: CASSYSILEQGNTEAFF

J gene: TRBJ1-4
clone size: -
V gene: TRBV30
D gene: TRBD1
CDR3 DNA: TGTGCCTGGAGTGTTGGGACAGCCAAAAATGAAAAACTGTTTTTT
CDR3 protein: CAWSVGTAKNEKLFF

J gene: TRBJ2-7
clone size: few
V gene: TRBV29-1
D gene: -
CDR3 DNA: TGCAGCGTTGGGGGGGCACCGGGCTACGAGCAGTACTTC
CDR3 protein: CSVGGAPGYEQYF

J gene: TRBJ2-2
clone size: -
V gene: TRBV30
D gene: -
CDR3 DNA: TGTGCCTGGAGCGCAAATGAACCCGGGGAGCTGTTTTTT
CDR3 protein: CAWSANEPGELFF

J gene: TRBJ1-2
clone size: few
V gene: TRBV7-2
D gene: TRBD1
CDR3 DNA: TGTGCCAGCAGCTCCCGGGACAGAACTTATGGCTACACCTTC
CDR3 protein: CASSSRDRTYGYTF

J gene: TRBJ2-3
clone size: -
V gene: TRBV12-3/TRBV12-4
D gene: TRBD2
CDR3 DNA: TGTGCCAGCAGTTGGGGACTAGCGAGAGCAGATACGCAGTATTTT
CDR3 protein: CASSWGLARADTQYF

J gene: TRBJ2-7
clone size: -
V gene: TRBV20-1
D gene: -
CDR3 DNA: TGCAGTGCTAGAAGGGCTAGTCTATCCTCCTACGAGCAGTACTTC
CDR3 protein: CSARRASLSSYEQYF

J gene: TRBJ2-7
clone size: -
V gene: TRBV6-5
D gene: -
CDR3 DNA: TGTGCCAGCAGTTACGGGGCCAGGGACAACGAGCAGTACTTC
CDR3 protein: CASSYGARDNEQYF

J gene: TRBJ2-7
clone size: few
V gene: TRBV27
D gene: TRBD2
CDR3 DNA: TGTGCCAGCAGCCTGGGACTAGCGAGCTCCTACGAGCAGTACTTC
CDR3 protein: CASSLGLASSYEQYF

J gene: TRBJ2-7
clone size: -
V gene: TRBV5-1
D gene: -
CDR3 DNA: TGCGCCAGCAGCGCCGGGGTTTCCTACGAGCAGTACTTC
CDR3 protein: CASSAGVSYEQYF

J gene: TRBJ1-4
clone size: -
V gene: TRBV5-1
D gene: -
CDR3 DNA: TGCGCCAGCTCTCGACAGCCTGATAATGAAAAACTGTTTTTT
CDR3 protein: CASSRQPDNEKLFF

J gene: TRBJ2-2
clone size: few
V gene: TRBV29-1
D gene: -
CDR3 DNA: TGCAGCGCCATGCCAGGGGTGGGAGGGCCGTACACCGGGGAGCTGTTTTTT
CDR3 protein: CSAMPGVGGPYTGELFF

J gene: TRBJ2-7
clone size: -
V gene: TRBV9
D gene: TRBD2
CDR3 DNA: TGTGCCAGCACCCTCAAAGGGGACTACGCCGACTACGAGCAGTACTTC
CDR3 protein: CASTLKGDYADYEQYF

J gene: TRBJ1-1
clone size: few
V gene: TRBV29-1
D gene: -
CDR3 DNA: TGCAGCGTTGCACAGATATTGGTGTCTGAAGCTTTCTTT
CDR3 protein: CSVAQILVSEAFF

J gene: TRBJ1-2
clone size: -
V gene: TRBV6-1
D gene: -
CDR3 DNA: TGTGCCAGCAGTGAACGAACCGTGGTAGCTGGCTCCACCTTC
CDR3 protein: CASSERTVVAGSTF

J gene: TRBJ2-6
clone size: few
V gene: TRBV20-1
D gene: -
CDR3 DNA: TGCAGTGCTAGTAACCTAGCGCCTATCCCTGGGGCCAACGTCCTGACTTTC
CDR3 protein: CSASNLAPIPGANVLTF

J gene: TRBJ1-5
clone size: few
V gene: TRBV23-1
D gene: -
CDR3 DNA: TGCGCCAGCAGTCAGCACGCCAGACGGACCAATCAGCCCCAGCATTTT
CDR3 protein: CASSQHARRTNQPQHF

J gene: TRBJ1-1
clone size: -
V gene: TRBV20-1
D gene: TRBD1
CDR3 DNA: TGCAGTGCTACACCTCCCCGGACAGGCCGAGCTGAAGCTTTCTTT
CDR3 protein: CSATPPRTGRAEAFF

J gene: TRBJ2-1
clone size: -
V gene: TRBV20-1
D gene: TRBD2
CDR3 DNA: TGCAGTGCTATTAGCGGGAGTGGAGATGAGCAGTTCTTC
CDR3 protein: CSAISGSGDEQFF

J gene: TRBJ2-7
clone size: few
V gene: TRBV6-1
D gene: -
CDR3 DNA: TGTGCCAGCAGTGTATGGGTCCCCTACGAGCAGTACTTC
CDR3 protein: CASSVWVPYEQYF